These 26 T cell receptor beta chains were sequenced from one sample in a study of T cell changes during pregnancy in multiple sclerosis. Clones were read by immunoSEQ multiplex PCR, and TCRdb kept only the in-frame ones, dropping some. This sample has tens of thousands of clones, with just under 95% found just once. This specimen was peripheral blood, taken in the first trimester of pregnancy. The receptors shown here come from a female donor with multiple sclerosis, enrolled in a pregnancy study.

The V call is TRBV5-1, the J call TRBJ1-1; no firm D call. The V gene's germline CDR1 is SGHRS and CDR2 YFSETQ. The CDR3 is 10 amino acids. V lost 4 bases to trimming and J lost 9 bases, with 7 bases between them. CDR3 loop: CASSREQAFF. The CDR3 nucleotides read TGCGCCAGCAGCCGCGAACAAGCTTTCTTT.

The chain's CDR3 is CASSYSLTAFGSYNEQFF. The CDR3 DNA follows: TGTGCCAGCAGTTACTCGCTAACAGCTTTTGGGTCCTACAATGAGCAGTTCTTC. The chain carries TRBV6-7 and TRBJ2-1; D not certain. TRBV6-7 is classed as an ORF, of uncertain function. The CDR3 has 18 amino acids. The ends were cut back, 0 bases at V and 1 base at J, with 16 bases in the middle.

The J gene is TRBJ1-2, the V gene TRBV5-1; D is undetermined. This CDR3 comprises 14 residues. CDR1 and CDR2 from the germline V gene are SGHRS and YFSETQ. V lost 3 bases to trimming and J lost 8 bases, with 17 bases between them. Here the CDR3 DNA reads TGCGCCAGCAGCTCCGGACCCTCGGAGGGAGGCTACACCTTC. Amino acids: CASSSGPSEGGYTF.

This chain joins TRBV19 and TRBJ1-1; 9 bases match TRBD1. Germline V gene data show CDR1 as LNHDA and CDR2 as SQIVND (reference sequence). The CDR3 is 17 amino acids. Germline trimming cut 4 bases from V and 5 bases from J; bases unmatched to any gene: 14. The CDR3 coding sequence is TGTGCCAGTAGTAGCTCCGGGACAGGGATCGGAAGAACTGAAGCTTTCTTT. Protein product: CASSSSGTGIGRTEAFF.

This clone was seen just once. This chain connects TRBV4-2 to TRBJ2-7, with a possible D match to TRBD1 (5 bases). CDR1 and CDR2 from the germline V gene are LGHNA and YNFKEQ. The CDR3 runs 12 residues. Trimming pared 6 bases from V and 3 bases from J, leaving 9 bases between. The CDR3 reads CASSLDSYEQYF. The CDR3 DNA follows: TGTGCCAGCAGTCTAGACAGCTACGAGCAGTACTTC.

At least ten counts were recorded for this clone. The genes are TRBV4-2 and TRBJ2-1; 9 nucleotides align to TRBD2. After removal of 1 base from V and 6 bases from J, the junction contained 4 bases not matched to a gene. CDR1 and CDR2 from the germline V gene are LGHNA and YNFKEQ. The CDR3 is 15 residues long. CDR3 sequence reads: CASSQGLAGPNEQFF. DNA of the CDR3: TGTGCCAGCAGCCAAGGGCTAGCGGGGCCCAATGAGCAGTTCTTC.

J is TRBJ2-7 and V is TRBV11-2, with 10 bases identical to TRBD2. V shed 5 bases, J shed 0 bases, and the junction held 4 bases outside the gene matches. The CDR3 runs to 15 residues. Germline CDR1 reads SGHAT; CDR2 reads FQNNGV. DNA of the CDR3: TGTGCCAGCAGCCCGGGACTAGCGAGCTCCTACGAGCAGTACTTC. It specifies CASSPGLASSYEQYF. Looking up the rest from reference TRBV11-2 and TRBJ2-7 gives the full variable domain: EAGVAQSPRYKIIEKRQSVAFWCNPISGHATLYWYQQILGQGPKLLIQFQNNGVVDDSQLPKDRFSAERLKGVDSTLKIQPAKLEDSAVYLCASSPGLASSYEQYFGPGTRLTVT.

The V call is TRBV2, the J call TRBJ1-1; D is ambiguous. CDR3 size: 15 residues. V shed 5 bases and J shed 3 bases, with 16 bases lying between them. CDR1 SNHLY and CDR2 FYNNEI come from the germline V gene. The CDR3 spells CASSPILGGDTEAFF. The DNA for the CDR3 is TGTGCCAGCAGTCCCATCCTAGGCGGGGACACTGAAGCTTTCTTT.

The chain uses TRBV7-2 and TRBJ2-7; 8 nucleotides line up with TRBD2. Germline-derived CDR1 and CDR2 are SGHTA and FQGNSA. The CDR3 is made up of 15 amino acids. The V and J ends lost 5 bases and 0 bases, in that order; junction bases with no gene match: 6. The CDR3 DNA is TGTGCCAGCAGCCTAGAGCGGGGGAGCTCCTACGAGCAGTACTTC. This codes for CASSLERGSSYEQYF. Variable domain in full (rest from reference TRBV7-2 and TRBJ2-7): GAGVSQSPSNKVTEKGKDVELRCDPISGHTALYWYRQSLGQGLEFLIYFQGNSAPDKSGLPSDRFSAERTGGSVSTLTIQRTQQEDSAVYLCASSLERGSSYEQYFGPGTRLTVT.

The J gene is TRBJ2-1, the V gene TRBV10-3; 11 bases align to TRBD2. The ends lost 4 bases at V and 5 bases at J; junction bases unmatched: 10. The length of the CDR3 is 17 residues. Germline CDR1 reads ENHRY; CDR2 reads SYGVKD. CDR3 region: CAISGRLAGGTHNEQFF. As DNA, the CDR3 is TGTGCCATCAGTGGGCGGCTAGCGGGGGGAACCCACAATGAGCAGTTCTTC.

The chain combines TRBV2 with TRBJ1-2; D perhaps matches TRBD1 (6 bases). V lost 5 bases, J lost 6 bases, and 19 bases lay in between. This CDR3 comprises 15 residues. Germline CDR1 is SNHLY and CDR2 is FYNNEI. As DNA, the CDR3 is TGTGCCAGCAGTTACTCCGGCAGGGGTGGCCATGGCTACACCTTC. Translated: CASSYSGRGGHGYTF.

This clone was counted once. The CDR3 DNA follows: TGTGCCAGCAGCCAAGGACTAGCGGGAGAGACCCAGTACTTC. Translated, it gives CASSQGLAGETQYF. The gene calls are TRBV7-2 and TRBJ2-5, with 11 bases fitting TRBD2. The CDR3 extends over 14 amino acids. Germline V lookup: CDR1 SGHTA, CDR2 FQGNSA. After removal of 5 bases from V and 4 bases from J, the junction contained 3 bases not matched to a gene.

This clone was counted once. The rearrangement joins TRBV4-1 to TRBJ2-7; maybe TRBD1 (6 bases). This CDR3 contains 16 residues. Germline values: CDR1 MGHRA, CDR2 YSYEKL. V shed 1 base and J shed 2 bases, with 15 bases lying between them. CDR3 loop: CASSQGTGFGAYEQYF. The CDR3 coding sequence is TGCGCCAGCAGCCAAGGTACAGGGTTTGGCGCCTACGAGCAGTACTTC.

The genes are TRBV5-5 and TRBJ2-7; perhaps TRBD2 as D (5 bases). Germline-derived CDR1 and CDR2 are SGHKS and YYEKEE (reference sequence). With 0 bases removed from V and 7 bases from J, the gap between germline ends came to 20 bases. The CDR3 extends over 16 amino acids. This chain's CDR3 is CASSLAPGRRSSEQYF. CDR3 sequence (DNA): TGTGCCAGCAGCTTGGCTCCAGGACGGAGGTCTAGTGAGCAGTACTTC.

The V gene is TRBV7-2, the J gene TRBJ2-6; possible D gene TRBD1, 6 bases. V lost 2 bases to trimming and J lost 0 bases, with 17 bases between them. This CDR3 is built from 19 residues. Germline V gene lookup returns CDR1 SGHTA and CDR2 FQGNSA. The CDR3 here is CASSLQYGTPPSGANVLTF. Written as DNA, the CDR3 is TGTGCCAGCAGCTTACAATACGGGACACCTCCCTCTGGGGCCAACGTCCTGACTTTC.

This chain connects TRBV9 to TRBJ2-7, with D perhaps matching TRBD2 (6 bases). This CDR3 is 15 amino acids long. Trimming cost V 7 bases and J 6 bases, with 23 bases left between them. Germline V gives CDR1 SGDLS, CDR2 YYNGEE. CDR3 sequence: CASAPGDLIHLEQYF. DNA for the CDR3: TGTGCCAGCGCCCCGGGGGACTTAATCCATCTCGAGCAGTACTTC.

The CDR3 spells CASSLTAGVSDTQYF. CDR3 DNA sequence: TGTGCCAGCAGCTTAACGGCGGGAGTTTCAGATACGCAGTATTTT. The chain joins TRBV7-3 to TRBJ2-3; 7 nucleotides align to TRBD2. Losses at the gene ends were 0 bases for V and 4 bases for J; bases not matched to a gene: 4. The germline V gene has CDR1 SGHTA and CDR2 FQGTGA. The CDR3 extends over 15 amino acids.

This chain connects TRBV29-1 to TRBJ1-1; D is undetermined. From germline, CDR1 is SQVTM and CDR2 ANQGSEA. CDR3 length: 14 residues. V lost 4 bases, J lost 3 bases, and 15 bases lay in between. In DNA form, the CDR3 reads TGCAGCGTTGTAACCATTGTCAGCGACACTGAAGCTTTCTTT. Translating it yields CSVVTIVSDTEAFF.

V gene TRBV5-5 combines with J gene TRBJ1-1, with unresolved D. V lost 1 base, J lost 0 bases, and 10 bases lay in between. Germline lookup yields CDR1 SGHKS and CDR2 YYEKEE (reference sequence). The CDR3 extends over 15 amino acids. The CDR3 sequence: CASSLTGFLNTEAFF. CDR3 nucleotide sequence: TGTGCCAGCAGCTTGACGGGGTTTTTGAACACTGAAGCTTTCTTT.

The chain links TRBV7-2 to TRBJ1-5, with no clear D. V lost 5 bases to trimming and J lost 2 bases, with 16 bases between them. The CDR3 extends over 16 amino acids. Germline CDR1 and CDR2: SGHTA and FQGNSA. CDR3 DNA: TGTGCCAGCAGCCTTATCCGGGGTCCTGGCAATCAGCCCCAGCATTTT. Protein sequence: CASSLIRGPGNQPQHF.

This clone came up once. This CDR3 reads CASSQDTGWGSAYTF. CDR3 bases: TGCGCCAGCAGCCAGGATACAGGGTGGGGCAGCGCCTACACCTTC. The chain has TRBV4-1 and TRBJ1-2; TRBD1 might be the D (6 bases). The germline V gene encodes CDR1 MGHRA and CDR2 YSYEKL. Trimming took 3 bases from V and 10 from J, leaving 21 bases between them. This CDR3 region has 15 residues.

J is TRBJ1-3 and V is TRBV10-2; perhaps TRBD1 as D (5 bases). This CDR3 is 16 amino acids long. Trimming took 0 bases from V and 4 from J, leaving 13 bases between them. Germline CDR1 and CDR2: WSHSY and SAAADI. The CDR3 bases are TGCGCCAGCAGTGAGTCGAAGAGACAGAGGGGAAACACCATATATTTT. Residues: CASSESKRQRGNTIYF.

The chain employs TRBV5-1 and TRBJ1-2, with 8 bases aligning to TRBD1. There are 15 residues in the CDR3. Per germline, CDR1 SGHRS and CDR2 YFSETQ. J gave up 5 bases and V 4 bases, and 10 bases lay outside the gene matches. The CDR3: CASSQTGDNAYGYTF. The CDR3, as DNA: TGCGCCAGCAGCCAGACAGGGGATAACGCGTATGGCTACACCTTC.

The V call is TRBV9, the J call TRBJ2-7, with 9 bases matching TRBD1. V dropped 7 bases and J dropped 5; count of bases not matched to a gene: 7. The CDR3 loop spans 13 amino acids. The germline V gene has CDR1 SGDLS and CDR2 YYNGEE. CDR3 region: CASGGTGTNEQYF. The CDR3 coding sequence is TGTGCCAGCGGAGGGACAGGGACCAACGAGCAGTACTTC. Supplemented by reference TRBV9 and TRBJ2-7, the full variable domain reads DSGVTQTPKHLITATGQRVTLRCSPRSGDLSVYWYQQSLDQGLQFLIQYYNGEERAKGNILERFSAQQFPDLHSELNLSSLELGDSALYFCASGGTGTNEQYFGPGTRLTVT.

The J gene is TRBJ2-7, the V gene TRBV28; TRBD2 agrees at 12 bases. The V and J ends lost 5 bases and 10 bases, in that order; junction bases with no gene match: 6. Looked up from germline, CDR1 is MDHEN and CDR2 is SYDVKM. The length of the CDR3 is 13 residues. The CDR3 sequence is CASSRTSGKAQYF. Written as DNA, the CDR3 is TGTGCCAGCAGTCGGACTAGCGGGAAAGCTCAGTACTTC.

The rearrangement uses TRBV27 and TRBJ2-1; 10 nucleotides align to TRBD2. The CDR3 contains 17 residues. Germline values: CDR1 MNHEY, CDR2 SMNVEV (reference sequence). The junction had 9 bases not matched to a gene; V was cut back by 5 bases and J by 2 bases. The CDR3 loop is CASSLLGLAGAYNEQFF. The CDR3 DNA is TGTGCCAGCAGTCTCTTGGGGCTAGCGGGAGCCTACAATGAGCAGTTCTTC.